One sample yielded the 29 T cell receptor beta chains listed below, sequenced in a study of T cell changes during pregnancy in multiple sclerosis. Measured with immunoSEQ multiplex PCR; TCRdb has only the in-frame clones, and not every one. The table lists 50,000 or so clones, around 93% of them singletons, with roughly 4% in the top ten. The sample was CD8+ T cells from peripheral blood mononuclear cells, taken after pregnancy. The receptors shown here come from a female donor with multiple sclerosis, enrolled in a pregnancy study.

Only one count was recorded for this clone. The rearrangement links TRBV6-6 to TRBJ1-2; perhaps TRBD1 as D (5 bases). This CDR3 has 14 amino acids. Germline V gene lookup returns CDR1 MNHNY and CDR2 SVGAGI (reference sequence). Deletions cut 5 bases from V and 8 bases from J, with 18 bases between. CDR3 sequence: CASSLQGLLGGYTF. The DNA for the CDR3 is TGTGCCAGCAGTCTCCAGGGATTATTGGGGGGCTACACCTTC.

The rearrangement joins TRBV5-5 to TRBJ1-2; 7 nucleotides align to TRBD1. Germline-derived CDR1 and CDR2 are SGHKS and YYEKEE (reference sequence). This CDR3 comprises 14 residues. The V gene end was trimmed by 0 bases and the J gene end by 5 bases; junction bases not matched to a gene: 4. The CDR3, as DNA: TGTGCCAGCAGCTTGGAGGGGGCAGGGTATGGCTACACCTTC. The encoded protein is CASSLEGAGYGYTF.

The gene calls are TRBV7-9 and TRBJ2-5; D is uncertain. From germline, CDR1 is SEHNR and CDR2 FQNEAQ (reference sequence). Trimming stripped 2 bases from V and 5 bases from J, with 3 bases between. The CDR3 contains 11 residues. The CDR3 sequence: CASSLSETQYF. Written as DNA, the CDR3 is TGTGCCAGCAGCTTATCTGAGACCCAGTACTTC.

The chain is built from TRBV6-4 and TRBJ1-3; 12 bases fit TRBD1. J gave up 2 bases and V 8 bases, and 10 bases lay outside the gene matches. The germline gives CDR1 MRHNA, CDR2 SNTAGT. CDR3 length: 17 amino acids. Here the CDR3 DNA reads TGTGCCAGCTACAACCGGGACAGGGGGCTAACTGGAAACACCATATATTTT. Its protein product is CASYNRDRGLTGNTIYF.

The J gene is TRBJ2-1, the V gene TRBV27, with D possibly matching TRBD1 (6 bases). Germline lookup yields CDR1 MNHEY and CDR2 SMNVEV (reference sequence). CDR3 length: 14 amino acids. V shed 3 bases and J shed 1 base, with 7 bases lying between them. CDR3 residues: CASSLGQSYNEQFF. The CDR3 bases are TGTGCCAGCAGTTTGGGACAATCCTACAATGAGCAGTTCTTC.

J is TRBJ2-1 and V is TRBV9; D possibly corresponds to TRBD1 (5 bases). The germline V gene encodes CDR1 SGDLS and CDR2 YYNGEE. This CDR3 is 14 amino acids long. The germline V and J ends were trimmed by 2 bases and 0 bases, with 6 bases remaining between them. CDR3 sequence reads: CASSVTDSYNEQFF. CDR3 nucleotide sequence: TGTGCCAGCAGCGTGACAGACTCCTACAATGAGCAGTTCTTC.

This sequence joins TRBV13 and TRBJ1-2; D might be TRBD1 (5 bases). CDR1 and CDR2 from the germline V gene are PRHDT and FYEKMQ (reference sequence). Trimming took off 4 bases at V and 1 base at J, with 7 bases between the two ends. This CDR3 has 13 residues. Here the CDR3 reads CASSSRVNYGYTF. The CDR3, as DNA: TGTGCCAGCAGCTCCAGGGTTAACTATGGCTACACCTTC.

DNA of the CDR3: TGTGCCAGTAGTATAACTCCCGGACAGACGCAGTATTTT. Its translation: CASSITPGQTQYF. This chain uses TRBV19 with TRBJ2-3, with D perhaps TRBD1 (6 bases). V lost 2 bases, J lost 9 bases, and 12 bases lay in between. Per the germline V gene, CDR1 is LNHDA and CDR2 is SQIVND (reference sequence). CDR3 size: 13 residues.

This sequence joins TRBV5-4 and TRBJ2-7, with 7 bases that match TRBD1. The CDR3 totals 19 residues. V dropped 4 bases and J dropped 1; count of bases not matched to a gene: 20. CDR1 and CDR2 from the germline V gene are SGHNT and YYREEE (reference sequence). CDR3 bases: TGTGCCAGCAGCGCCCGACAGGGTCCCAGCGTCTATCCTTCCTACGAGCAGTACTTC. Encoded protein: CASSARQGPSVYPSYEQYF.

V gene TRBV29-1 combines with J gene TRBJ1-2, with TRBD1 identical over 8 bases. Germline CDR1 is SQVTM and CDR2 is ANQGSEA. After removal of 4 bases from V and 4 bases from J, the junction contained 8 bases not matched to a gene. The length of the CDR3 is 14 residues. DNA of the CDR3: TGCAGCGTTGCGGGGGAAGGACAGGGCTATGGCTACACCTTC. Its protein product is CSVAGEGQGYGYTF.

Only one count was recorded for this clone. The chain is built from TRBV2 and TRBJ2-7, with 10 positions matching TRBD2. Germline V gene sequence: CDR1 SNHLY, CDR2 FYNNEI. The CDR3 sequence is 14 residues long. J was trimmed by 4 bases and V by 8 bases; bases with no gene match: 8. The CDR3 region has the DNA TGTGCCAGCGGGGCCCTAGCGGGAGTTTACGAGCAGTACTTC. Its translation: CASGALAGVYEQYF.

This chain joins TRBV7-9 and TRBJ2-5; 8 nucleotides match TRBD1. This CDR3 comprises 16 residues. V trimming: 0 bases; J trimming: 1 base; junction bases outside the gene matches: 4. The germline gives CDR1 SEHNR, CDR2 FQNEAQ (reference sequence). CDR3 amino acids: CASSLADRGIQETQYF. CDR3 nucleotide sequence: TGTGCCAGCAGCTTAGCCGACAGGGGAATCCAAGAGACCCAGTACTTC.

CDR3 bases: TGTGCCATCAGTGAGAGCCGGGACAGGGGTCCTCTTAGCACAGATACGCAGTATTTT. Translated, it gives CAISESRDRGPLSTDTQYF. The genes are TRBV10-3 and TRBJ2-3, with TRBD1 identical over 10 bases. J gave up 0 bases and V 2 bases, and 11 bases lay outside the gene matches. The CDR3 is made up of 19 amino acids. The germline CDR1 and CDR2 sequences are ENHRY and SYGVKD.

The table lists this clone with a count of one. The rearrangement links TRBV13 to TRBJ1-1, with 7 positions matching TRBD1. Germline-derived CDR1 and CDR2 are PRHDT and FYEKMQ (reference sequence). V trimming: 7 bases; J trimming: 0 bases; junction bases outside the gene matches: 11. The CDR3 has 16 residues. CDR3 region: CASTYAGGGMNTEAFF. In nucleotides, the CDR3 is TGTGCCAGCACCTACGCGGGAGGGGGCATGAACACTGAAGCTTTCTTT. Drawing the rest from reference TRBV13 and TRBJ1-1, the complete variable domain is AAGVIQSPRHLIKEKRETATLKCYPIPRHDTVYWYQQGPGQDPQFLISFYEKMQSDKGSIPDRFSAQQFSDYHSELNMSSLELGDSALYFCASTYAGGGMNTEAFFGQGTRLTVV.

The chain combines TRBV7-9 with TRBJ2-5; D not resolved. This CDR3 region has 15 residues. In germline, CDR1 is SEHNR, CDR2 FQNEAQ (reference sequence). Trimming pared 0 bases from V and 2 bases from J, leaving 10 bases between. CDR3 nucleotides: TGTGCCAGCAGCTTAGCGCACGCCGGTCAAGAGACCCAGTACTTC. Amino acids: CASSLAHAGQETQYF.

V usage is TRBV27 and J usage is TRBJ2-7; 7 nucleotides match TRBD2. V gave up 3 bases and J gave up 0 bases; unmatched junction bases: 5. Germline V lookup: CDR1 MNHEY, CDR2 SMNVEV (reference sequence). The CDR3 has 15 amino acids. CDR3 protein: CASSFLGGGSYEQYF. CDR3 sequence (DNA): TGTGCCAGCAGTTTCTTGGGGGGGGGCTCCTACGAGCAGTACTTC.

CDR3 residues: CASSGTAIYTGELFF. In DNA, the CDR3 is TGTGCCAGCAGCGGGACTGCTATCTACACCGGGGAGCTGTTTTTT. The rearrangement joins TRBV28 to TRBJ2-2; D perhaps matches TRBD2 (6 bases). There are 15 residues in the CDR3. The ends were cut back, 6 bases at V and 3 bases at J, with 14 bases in the middle. Germline V gene lookup returns CDR1 MDHEN and CDR2 SYDVKM.

The chain is built from TRBV4-1 and TRBJ2-1, with D possibly matching TRBD1 (5 bases). The CDR3 extends over 15 amino acids. With 2 bases removed from V and 0 bases from J, the gap between germline ends came to 8 bases. Germline CDR1 and CDR2: MGHRA and YSYEKL. The CDR3 nucleotides read TGCGCCAGCAGCCAACTCCAGGGCTCCTACAATGAGCAGTTCTTC. Protein product: CASSQLQGSYNEQFF.

The chain links TRBV11-1 to TRBJ2-1; D might be TRBD1 (5 bases). The V end lost 4 bases, the J end lost 8 bases, and 18 bases lay between the germline ends. The CDR3 extends over 15 amino acids. Germline V gene data show CDR1 as SGHAT and CDR2 as FQDESV (reference sequence). The CDR3 sequence: CASSYRQRSIDEQFF. The CDR3 nucleotides read TGTGCCAGCAGCTACCGACAGAGAAGTATCGATGAGCAGTTCTTC.

The chain couples TRBV15 to TRBJ2-3; perhaps TRBD2 as D (7 bases). Looked up from germline, CDR1 is LNHNV and CDR2 is YYDKDF (reference sequence). CDR3 size: 15 residues. Trimming took off 0 bases at V and 2 bases at J, with 9 bases between the two ends. The CDR3 sequence is CATSREGGLTDTQYF. In DNA, the CDR3 is TGTGCCACCAGCAGAGAGGGGGGGCTCACAGATACGCAGTATTTT.

V usage is TRBV18 and J usage is TRBJ2-7; perhaps TRBD1 as D (5 bases). CDR3 length equals 14 residues. From germline, CDR1 is KGHSH and CDR2 LQKENI. V dropped 4 bases and J dropped 3 bases, with 13 bases sitting between them. The CDR3 is CASSQTVLNYEQYF. CDR3 DNA: TGTGCCAGCTCACAGACAGTGCTTAACTACGAGCAGTACTTC. Full variable domain (missing parts from reference TRBV18 and TRBJ2-7): NAGVMQNPRHLVRRRGQEARLRCSPMKGHSHVYWYRQLPEEGLKFMVYLQKENIIDESGMPKERFSAEFPKEGPSILRIQQVVRGDSAAYFCASSQTVLNYEQYFGPGTRLTVT.

The CDR3 spells CASSPSRTGPNEKLFF. The CDR3 region has the DNA TGTGCCAGCAGTCCGTCCCGGACAGGTCCTAATGAAAAACTGTTTTTT. This chain joins TRBV6-6 and TRBJ1-4; 7 nucleotides match TRBD1. This CDR3 has 16 amino acids. V gave up 5 bases and J gave up 3 bases; unmatched junction bases: 9. Germline values: CDR1 MNHNY, CDR2 SVGAGI (reference sequence).

The chain links TRBV2 to TRBJ2-7; TRBD1 aligns across 7 bases. This CDR3 contains 18 residues. CDR1 and CDR2 from the germline V gene are SNHLY and FYNNEI. Trimming took 0 bases from V and 0 from J; bases not matched to a gene: 11. The CDR3, as DNA: TGTGCCAGCAGTGAAGCCGGGACAGCCTCATCTTCCTCCTACGAGCAGTACTTC. Translation: CASSEAGTASSSSYEQYF.

The rearrangement joins TRBV7-8 to TRBJ1-1, with D perhaps TRBD1 (6 bases). V lost 6 bases, J lost 1 base, and 21 bases lay in between. The CDR3 loop spans 17 amino acids. Per germline, CDR1 SGHVS and CDR2 FQNEAQ. CDR3 coding DNA: TGTGCCAGCAGTCCAGCGTGGGCAGGACAGCAGAACACTGAAGCTTTCTTT. It yields the protein CASSPAWAGQQNTEAFF.

The chain couples TRBV19 to TRBJ2-1; 7 bases align to TRBD2. The CDR3 has 15 residues. The V gene end was trimmed by 3 bases and the J gene end by 6 bases; junction bases not matched to a gene: 8. From germline, CDR1 is LNHDA and CDR2 SQIVND (reference sequence). CDR3 bases: TGTGCCAGTAGTATCGGGGTCACGGGGGGCAATGAGCAGTTCTTC. Protein: CASSIGVTGGNEQFF.

CDR3 sequence reads: CASSLGQGMDEQYF. CDR3 coding DNA: TGCGCCAGCAGCTTGGGACAGGGTATGGACGAGCAGTACTTC. This rearrangement joins TRBV5-1 to TRBJ2-7, with 7 nucleotides matching TRBD1. The J segment lost 5 bases and the V segment lost 0 bases, leaving 5 bases of the junction unmatched. Germline CDR1 is SGHRS and CDR2 is YFSETQ. CDR3 length equals 14 residues.

The gene calls are TRBV14 and TRBJ2-3; TRBD2 might be the D (6 bases). CDR1 SGHDN and CDR2 FVKESK come from the germline V gene. V lost 1 base to trimming and J lost 0 bases, with 8 bases between them. The CDR3 sequence is 15 residues long. This CDR3 is CASSQGTTSTDTQYF. The CDR3 region has the DNA TGTGCCAGCAGCCAAGGGACTACCAGCACAGATACGCAGTATTTT.

This chain connects TRBV16 to TRBJ1-1, with D perhaps TRBD1 (5 bases). Deletions cut 6 bases from V and 5 bases from J, with 16 bases between. Germline V CDR1 and CDR2: KGHSY, FQNENV. The length of the CDR3 is 14 residues. Here the CDR3 DNA reads TGTGCCAGCAGTTACGCCTCTGGGGCGACTGAAGCTTTCTTT. It translates to CASSYASGATEAFF.

The V gene is TRBV27, the J gene TRBJ2-1, with 7 bases lining up with TRBD1. V lost 8 bases to trimming and J lost 1 base; unmatched junction nucleotides: 8. CDR1 and CDR2 from the germline V gene are MNHEY and SMNVEV (reference sequence). The CDR3 length is 15 residues. The CDR3 reads CASGRQGGSYNEQFF. CDR3 sequence (DNA): TGTGCCAGCGGTCGACAGGGCGGGTCCTACAATGAGCAGTTCTTC.